This T cell receptor (beta chain) is drawn from a study of T-cell memory formation after mild COVID-19 (dated by TCRdb to the early 2020s). Broadly, across the study: TCR sequence clusters from the two donors were largely donor specific. The cohort was made up of two young adult volunteers, one female and one male, who were previously healthy. Longitudinal TCRalpha and TCRbeta repertoire sequencing tracked T-cell clones expanding and contracting after mild COVID-19 in two donors.

Ficoll-Paque density gradient centrifugation was used to isolate PBMCs. TCRdb records Illumina NovaSeq 6000 as the sequencer. TCRalpha and TCRbeta cDNA libraries were constructed by 5'RACE with constant-segment primers, with sample barcodes and unique molecular identifiers being introduced. Trizol reagent was used to extract RNA from every sample. The libraries were amplified in two PCR steps, and the second step added a second sample barcode and Illumina TruSeq adapters. Sequencing of the libraries was done on an Illumina NovaSeq, producing 2 x 150 bp paired-end reads. As for the original processing: With migec v1.2.7, reads were demultiplexed and then collapsed into UMI-guided consensus sequences. Using mixcr v2.1.11, the UMI consensuses were aligned to TRA and TRB V and J templates and assembled into clonotypes. A clonotype was counted as expanded or contracted only when both edgeR and NoisET called the clonotype significant, with the noise models trained on biological replicates. For edgeR calls, the thresholds were a false discovery rate-adjusted p below 0.01 and a log2 fold-change of 1. As an exploratory analysis of dynamics, max-normalized trajectories of the 1000 most abundant clonotypes were examined by PCA with hierarchical clustering. Separately sequenced CD4+ and CD8+ repertoires were used to assign a CD4 or CD8 phenotype to each responding clone. In-frame beta chains were kept once TCRdb had trimmed the public reads at Q25 with fastp and called clones with MiXCR. Each entry merges the rows of one CDR3 protein and shows their most common DNA and genes. For this entry, the V and J calls and clone size follow TCRdb and not the study's own pipeline. The sample includes about 560,000 distinct CDR3 sequences, with roughly 22% observed a single time. The top ten hold approximately 8.4% of the sample.

Paper-wide results and their limitations: Contracting CD4+ clones were found mainly in CM and EM memory subsets, while CD8+ clones were enriched in EMRA. SARS-CoV-2 specificity of the second-wave clones peaking on day 37 was not confirmed. The study covered only a couple of mild cases, and larger cohorts including severe cases with pre-infection samples were considered necessary. From day 15 to 85, contracting clones showed balanced CD4/CD8 phenotypes, whereas a second wave of clones that expanded from day 15 to 37 leaned towards CD4+. The detection of some responding clones in pre-infection memory suggests that pre-existing cross-reactive memory T cells joined the SARS-CoV-2 response.

The CDR3 runs 15 amino acids, cysteine and phenylalanine included. The sequence is cut down to CDR3 DNA, 45 bases in frame from base 1. Looking up the germline V gene yields CDR1 SGHDT and CDR2 YYEEEE. The table lists this clonotype with a few counts. It has no known antigen specificity. Its ends do not fully match the called genes, so a read error is possible. The sequence was collected from an adult woman who had mild COVID-19 (a few samples of this study predate the infection). The sample titles of this study are shuffled in the database, so cell type and time point are left out; the donor was told from shared clones. The rearranged chain carries TRBV5-6 and TRBJ2-5; 12 bases in the middle match TRBD1. The sequenced sample consisted of PBMCs or a T cell subset sorted from them (not recorded which). The DNA reads TGTGCCAGCTGCTTGGGGGACAGGGGGCGGGAGACCCAGTACTTC. It is translated as CASCLGDRGRETQYF.